Below are 11 T cell receptor beta chains sequenced from a single sample in a study of blood T cells in healthy people across ages. Then a second PCR, running about 7 to 11 cycles, was carried out with a sample-barcoded 5' primer and a J-beta primer mix. One entry per CDR3 protein, called by TCRdb with MiXCR from the 5' RACE reads. The table shows almost 550,000 distinct CDR3 sequences, with 24% occurring only once. This sample was shared with a second study, whose subject was T cells of mothers and their children.

The specimen sequenced was blood. The source is a boy younger than 18 in good health.

This clonotype was detected only once. The chain is built from TRBV21-1 and TRBJ2-5; the D call of TRBD2 is as the table states it, not checked on the DNA. Judging by the DNA end, TRBJ2-1 fits better; the J call may be wrong. TRBV21-1 is a recognized pseudogene. The CDR3 extends over 18 amino acids. CDR3 in amino acids: CASSKGKVAGRNYNEQFF. The DNA of the CDR3 is TGTGCCAGCAGCAAAGGCAAGGTAGCGGGAAGGAACTACAATGAGCAGTTCTTC.

This clonotype was counted many times. V gene TRBV20-1 combines with J gene TRBJ2-1; D gene ambiguous. Trimming removed 6 bases at V and 6 bases at J, with 21 bases between. The CDR3 totals 15 residues. Looked up from germline, CDR1 is DFQATT and CDR2 is SNEGSKA (reference sequence). The CDR3 region has the DNA TGCAGTGCCGCTATAGGATCAACCCTACTCAATGAGCAGTTCTTC. This codes for CSAAIGSTLLNEQFF.

The chain recombines TRBV24-1 with TRBJ2-1, with D tentatively TRBD1 (5 bases). The CDR3 is 14 residues long. Trimming cost V 9 bases and J 1 base, with 12 bases left between them. Germline V gene lookup returns CDR1 KGHDR and CDR2 SFDVKD. The CDR3 reads CATSRGRSYNEQFF. The CDR3 coding sequence is TGTGCCACCTCAAGGGGCCGGTCCTACAATGAGCAGTTCTTC.

Ten or more counts support this clonotype. The chain joins TRBV9 to TRBJ2-5; 14 nucleotides match TRBD2. Losses at the gene ends were 0 bases for V and 3 bases for J; bases not matched to a gene: 7. Germline CDR1 is SGDLS and CDR2 is YYNGEE. The CDR3 sequence is 18 residues long. CDR3 sequence reads: CASSVERWGLAGEETQYF. The CDR3 nucleotides read TGTGCCAGCAGCGTAGAACGGTGGGGACTAGCGGGAGAAGAGACCCAGTACTTC.

In this sample, this clonotype turned up a few times. V is TRBV3-1 and J is TRBJ2-7; tentatively, D is TRBD2 (6 bases). Per the germline V gene, CDR1 is LGHDT and CDR2 is YNNKEL (reference sequence). With 6 bases removed from V and 2 bases from J, the gap between germline ends came to 14 bases. The CDR3 totals 14 residues. The CDR3 bases are TGTGCCAGCAGTGGGCGGGGATTCACCTACGAGCAGTACTTC. Translating it yields CASSGRGFTYEQYF.

The chain recombines TRBV20-1 with TRBJ2-5; a possible D gene is TRBD2 (6 bases). The V gene lost 3 bases and the J gene lost 4 bases, with 9 bases spanning the gap. The CDR3 is 12 amino acids. Germline V CDR1 and CDR2: DFQATT, SNEGSKA (reference sequence). The CDR3 region has the DNA TGCAGTGCTAGTGAAGCGGGAGAGACCCAGTACTTC. It encodes CSASEAGETQYF.

A note on this clonotype: Given a much more abundant clone one base away, this may be a read error. The chain has TRBV7-2 and TRBJ2-3; possible D gene TRBD1, 6 bases. V shed 3 bases and J shed 1 base, with 8 bases lying between them. The CDR3 covers 14 residues. Germline CDR1 SGHTA, CDR2 FQGNSA. Here the CDR3 DNA reads TGTGCCAGCAGCTTTGACAGGCGCACAGATACGCAGTATTTT. It codes for CASSFDRRTDTQYF.

This clonotype was found a few times. The V gene is TRBV5-5, the J gene TRBJ2-2, with 9 bases identical to TRBD2. This CDR3 has 15 amino acids. With 7 bases clipped from V and 1 base from J, the junction kept 5 bases outside the gene matches. CDR1 is SGHKS and CDR2 is YYEKEE in the germline V gene (reference sequence). CDR3 sequence reads: CASGRTSENTGELFF. CDR3 coding DNA: TGTGCCAGCGGCAGGACTAGCGAGAACACCGGGGAGCTGTTTTTT. The variable domain in full, completed from reference TRBV5-5 and TRBJ2-2, reads DAGVTQSPTHLIKTRGQQVTLRCSPISGHKSVSWYQQVLGQGPQFIFQYYEKEERGRGNFPDRFSARQFPNYSSELNVNALLLGDSALYLCASGRTSENTGELFFGEGSRLTVL.

This chain uses TRBV7-9 with TRBJ2-7; D possibly uses TRBD1 or TRBD2 (5 bases each). The CDR3 runs to 15 residues. Germline assignment: CDR1 SEHNR and CDR2 FQNEAQ (reference sequence). Trimming removed 4 bases at V and 2 bases at J, with 15 bases between. In DNA, the CDR3 is TGTGCCAGCAGCTCAACGGAGAGGGGCACCTACGAGCAGTACTTC. Its translation: CASSSTERGTYEQYF.

This clonotype was counted ten times or more. At one end the junction does not follow the germline gene, possibly because of a read error. The rearrangement links TRBV3-1 to TRBJ2-7, with TRBD2 as a possible D gene (6 bases). The CDR3 is made up of 16 amino acids. CDR1 is LGHDT and CDR2 is YNNKEL in the germline V gene (reference sequence). The CDR3 sequence is CASSQVTSGSRYEQYF. In DNA form, the CDR3 reads TGTGCCAGCAGTCAAGTCACGAGCGGGTCCCGCTACGAGCAGTACTTC.

On this clonotype itself: As the CDR3 is not closed by the conserved phenylalanine or tryptophan, this likely results from a read error. The chain couples TRBV19 to TRBJ1-1; no reliable D call. This CDR3 is 12 amino acids long. V was clipped by 8 bases and J by 1 base, with 8 bases between them. Germline values: CDR1 LNHDA, CDR2 SQIVND (reference sequence). The CDR3 sequence is CASGFPNTEAFL. CDR3 bases: TGTGCCAGTGGGTTTCCGAACACTGAAGCTTTCCTT.